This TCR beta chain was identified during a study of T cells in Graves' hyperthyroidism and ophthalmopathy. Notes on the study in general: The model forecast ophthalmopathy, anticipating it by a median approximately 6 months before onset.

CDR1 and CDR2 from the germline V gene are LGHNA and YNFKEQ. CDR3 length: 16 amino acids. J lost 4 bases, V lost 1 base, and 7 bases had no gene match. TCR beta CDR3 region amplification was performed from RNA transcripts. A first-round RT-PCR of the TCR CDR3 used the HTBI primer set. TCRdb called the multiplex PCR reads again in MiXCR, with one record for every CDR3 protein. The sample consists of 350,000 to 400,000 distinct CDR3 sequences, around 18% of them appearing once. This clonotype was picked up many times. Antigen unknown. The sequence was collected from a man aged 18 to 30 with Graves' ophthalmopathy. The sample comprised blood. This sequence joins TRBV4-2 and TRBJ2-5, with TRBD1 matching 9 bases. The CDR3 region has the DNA TGTGCCAGCAGCCAAGCGAGAACAGGGGGCGCAGAGACCCAGTACTTC. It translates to CASSQARTGGAETQYF.